Presented here are 22 T cell receptor beta chains from one specimen sequenced in a study of blood T cell repertoires in COVID-19. Profiled with immunoSEQ multiplex PCR; TCRdb holds only in-frame clones, not every one. In the table there are approximately 220,000 clones, 84% of which are singletons. The material sequenced was PBMCs or T cells enriched from blood (not recorded which). Every receptor here comes from a woman aged 40 to 49 who had recovered from COVID-19.

The V and J genes are TRBV6-1 and TRBJ1-5, with a weak D call TRBD1 (5 bases). The CDR3 runs to 17 residues. Deletions cut 4 bases from V and 3 bases from J, with 19 bases between. Germline CDR1 reads MNHNS; CDR2 reads SASEGT. DNA for the CDR3: TGTGCCAGCAGTGGCACGTTTGGGGCTGAGAACAATCAGCCCCAGCATTTT. This sequence encodes CASSGTFGAENNQPQHF.

V gene TRBV7-9 combines with J gene TRBJ2-1, with D maybe TRBD1 (5 bases). This CDR3 has 16 residues. From germline, CDR1 is SEHNR and CDR2 FQNEAQ (reference sequence). V gave up 0 bases and J gave up 7 bases, with 16 bases separating them. The CDR3 loop is CASSLAPDTEGNEQFF. Written as DNA, the CDR3 is TGTGCCAGCAGCTTAGCCCCGGACACGGAAGGGAATGAGCAGTTCTTC.

The rearrangement uses TRBV15 and TRBJ1-5, with D perhaps TRBD1 (5 bases). The CDR3 is made up of 13 amino acids. Germline values: CDR1 LNHNV, CDR2 YYDKDF (reference sequence). V gave up 0 bases and J gave up 6 bases, with 6 bases separating them. The CDR3 nucleotides are TGTGCCACCAGCAGAGAGGGGGGTCAGCCCCAGCATTTT. Translation gives CATSREGGQPQHF.

This clone is a singleton in its sample. This chain links TRBV4-1 with TRBJ1-4; 12 nucleotides agree with TRBD1. Germline lookup yields CDR1 MGHRA and CDR2 YSYEKL. This CDR3 is built from 17 residues. The V segment lost 4 bases and the J segment 5 bases; nucleotides outside the gene matches: 8. DNA for the CDR3: TGCGCCAGCAGCCGTCCCGGGACAGGGGGCCCAAATGAAAAACTGTTTTTT. Amino acids: CASSRPGTGGPNEKLFF.

This sequence joins TRBV29-1 and TRBJ2-3, with a possible D match to TRBD2 (6 bases). This CDR3 has 14 amino acids. Germline V gene sequence: CDR1 SQVTM, CDR2 ANQGSEA. Trimming removed 4 bases from V and 1 base from J, with 12 bases in between. The CDR3 sequence is CSVAVASGTDTQYF. CDR3 sequence (DNA): TGCAGCGTTGCGGTGGCTAGCGGCACAGATACGCAGTATTTT.

This chain joins TRBV19 and TRBJ1-5; D not resolved. V shed 10 bases and J shed 6 bases, with 16 bases lying between them. Germline V gene data show CDR1 as LNHDA and CDR2 as SQIVND (reference sequence). This CDR3 is built from 13 residues. The CDR3 DNA sequence: TGTGCCACTACGGGAGGGTATGGTCAGCCCCAGCATTTT. It translates to CATTGGYGQPQHF.

The V call is TRBV7-3, the J call TRBJ2-2, with D possibly being TRBD2 (6 bases). Between the trimmed V and J ends, which lost 6 bases and 1 base, there was a span of 15 bases. CDR3 length equals 16 residues. CDR1 and CDR2 from the germline V gene are SGHTA and FQGTGA. In DNA form, the CDR3 reads TGTGCCAGCAGTGGAGGGCCCCAAGTGAACACCGGGGAGCTGTTTTTT. Protein product: CASSGGPQVNTGELFF.

The chain combines TRBV30 with TRBJ1-2; TRBD1 is a possible D gene (6 bases). V was clipped by 5 bases and J by 8 bases, with 21 bases between them. The CDR3 has 14 amino acids. The V gene's germline CDR1 is GTSNPN and CDR2 SVGIG (reference sequence). The CDR3 protein is CAWGGALTSGGYTF. The CDR3 bases are TGTGCCTGGGGGGGCGCCCTCACGTCGGGGGGCTACACCTTC.

The sample holds a few counts of this clone. The chain has TRBV10-2 and TRBJ1-2; 8 bases map to TRBD1. V dropped 6 bases and J dropped 7; count of bases not matched to a gene: 7. The CDR3 is 13 amino acids. CDR1 WSHSY and CDR2 SAAADI come from the germline V gene. CDR3 region: CASSERQGPGYTF. Here the CDR3 DNA reads TGCGCCAGCAGCGAGAGACAGGGGCCTGGCTACACCTTC.

The chain carries TRBV14 and TRBJ2-1, with 13 bases matching TRBD2. The V gene's germline CDR1 is SGHDN and CDR2 FVKESK. V was clipped by 4 bases and J by 12 bases; unmatched bases: 3. CDR3 size: 13 residues. For the CDR3, the DNA is TGTGCCAGCAGCCCCCGGACTAGCGGGAGGCAGTTCTTC. Amino acid sequence: CASSPRTSGRQFF.

The V call is TRBV28, the J call TRBJ2-3, with 7 nucleotides matching TRBD1. V was clipped by 7 bases and J by 1 base; unmatched bases: 8. CDR1 MDHEN and CDR2 SYDVKM come from the germline V gene. CDR3 length: 15 residues. The CDR3 reads CASTPRGLGTDTQYF. CDR3 nucleotides: TGTGCCAGCACCCCGAGGGGGCTAGGCACAGATACGCAGTATTTT.

This clone occurred a few times. The chain employs TRBV6-4 and TRBJ2-3, with a weak D call TRBD1 (6 bases). The CDR3 spans 15 residues. Trimming took off 0 bases at V and 5 bases at J, with 12 bases between the two ends. Germline V gene data show CDR1 as MRHNA and CDR2 as SNTAGT. The CDR3 region has the DNA TGTGCCAGCAGTGACTCGGCAGGGGACGTAGATACGCAGTATTTT. Its translation: CASSDSAGDVDTQYF.

The V call is TRBV5-5, the J call TRBJ2-7; 8 positions agree with TRBD1. The CDR3 is 14 amino acids. Trimming cost V 4 bases and J 2 bases; bases outside gene matches: 5. Germline V gives CDR1 SGHKS, CDR2 YYEKEE (reference sequence). CDR3 sequence (DNA): TGTGCCAGCAGCGACAGGGGTTTTACCTACGAGCAGTACTTC. Translation gives CASSDRGFTYEQYF.

The genes are TRBV6-5 and TRBJ1-1; D remains unclear. This CDR3 region has 12 residues. Trimming left V 8 bases short and J 4 bases short, with 11 bases between. Germline-derived CDR1 and CDR2 are MNHEY and SVGAGI. CDR3 coding DNA: TGTGCCAGCCAGACTGCTATCACTGAAGCTTTCTTT. Encoded protein: CASQTAITEAFF.

The rearrangement joins TRBV10-1 to TRBJ2-3; D might be TRBD2 (7 bases). Trimming took off 4 bases at V and 9 bases at J, with 20 bases between the two ends. Looked up from germline, CDR1 is WNHNN and CDR2 is SYGVQD (reference sequence). CDR3 size: 15 residues. The CDR3 loop is CASSGSRGAQETQYF. As DNA, the CDR3 is TGCGCCAGCAGTGGGAGTCGGGGGGCACAGGAGACGCAGTATTTT.

This clone showed up just once. V is TRBV28 and J is TRBJ2-1; a possible D gene is TRBD1 (5 bases). The V end lost 7 bases, the J end lost 6 bases, and 16 bases lay between the germline ends. Per germline, CDR1 MDHEN and CDR2 SYDVKM. CDR3 length: 14 amino acids. DNA for the CDR3: TGTGCCAGCACCCTAGGGCGACAGTCCAATGAGCAGTTCTTC. Amino acids: CASTLGRQSNEQFF.

This clone was seen a handful of times. V is TRBV9 and J is TRBJ2-1, with 7 bases matching TRBD1. CDR1 and CDR2 from the germline V gene are SGDLS and YYNGEE. V shed 4 bases and J 8 bases; nucleotides not matched to a gene: 9. This CDR3 comprises 14 residues. CDR3 bases: TGTGCCAGCAGCCTCCTTTGGACAGGAGATGAGCAGTTCTTC. It translates to CASSLLWTGDEQFF.

The chain combines TRBV6-5 with TRBJ2-1, with 7 bases lining up with TRBD2. V shed 11 bases, J shed 4 bases, and the junction held 14 bases outside the gene matches. The CDR3 totals 15 residues. Germline V CDR1 and CDR2: MNHEY, SVGAGI. The CDR3 region is CALTRDYSIYNEQFF. The CDR3 bases are TGTGCCCTGACCCGGGACTACAGTATATACAATGAGCAGTTCTTC.

The chain uses TRBV28 and TRBJ2-1, with 7 bases fitting TRBD1. J gave up 10 bases and V 6 bases, and 15 bases lay outside the gene matches. Germline-derived CDR1 and CDR2 are MDHEN and SYDVKM. The CDR3 spans 15 residues. The DNA for the CDR3 is TGTGCCAGCAGCCCCACCGACAGGGTGGTCGGCGAGCAGTTCTTC. This encodes CASSPTDRVVGEQFF.

Regarding this clone: The sample contains more than one DNA sequence encoding this CDR3. This chain uses TRBV18 with TRBJ2-7, with 8 nucleotides matching TRBD1. This CDR3 has 13 residues. Germline loops: CDR1 KGHSH, CDR2 LQKENI. V lost 3 bases to trimming and J lost 3 bases; unmatched junction nucleotides: 1. CDR3 sequence: CASSPGQVYEQYF. Here the CDR3 DNA reads TGTGCCAGCTCACCGGGACAGGTCTACGAGCAGTACTTC.

The V and J genes are TRBV5-4 and TRBJ1-1, with TRBD1 matching 10 bases. Trimming at V came to 4 bases and at J to 2 bases, leaving 2 bases not matched to a gene. CDR3 size: 14 residues. Germline V CDR1 and CDR2: SGHNT, YYREEE (reference sequence). CDR3 protein: CASSLTGGNTEAFF. The CDR3 nucleotides are TGTGCCAGCAGCCTGACAGGGGGCAACACTGAAGCTTTCTTT.

This clone was found a few times. The J gene is TRBJ2-3, the V gene TRBV19; TRBD2 matches 11 bases. The CDR3 is 17 amino acids. After removal of 2 bases from V and 5 bases from J, the junction contained 9 bases not matched to a gene. Per germline, CDR1 LNHDA and CDR2 SQIVND (reference sequence). The DNA for the CDR3 is TGTGCCAGTAGTATAAAATCGCTAGCGGGAGGATTAGATACGCAGTATTTT. It specifies CASSIKSLAGGLDTQYF.